This T cell receptor beta chain was sequenced for a study of T cell responses to AZD1222 COVID-19 vaccine. Study-level points and caveats: Repertoire sampling was restricted to post-peak T cell response timepoints. Donors were mostly white British, more females; clonal diversity possibly underestimated. Dominant at 160-218 and 743-854, vaccine-associated CD4 TCRs also spanned spike.

Assay used: immunoSEQ multiplex PCR; TCRdb lists only in-frame clones, some missing. The sample consists of about 150,000 clones, about 91% of them appearing once. On this clone: Its cognate antigen is unknown.

V lost 5 bases and J 4 bases, leaving 11 bases between the germline ends. The CDR3 is 13 residues long. V is TRBV12-3 or TRBV12-4 and J is TRBJ1-1; D is possibly TRBD1 (6 bases). The origin of this receptor is an adult who received the AZD1222 COVID-19 vaccine. This specimen was peripheral blood, taken 28 days after the second AZD1222 dose. As DNA, the CDR3 is TGTGCCAGCAGTGTGGGGGGGCTCACTGAAGCTTTCTTT. As protein: CASSVGGLTEAFF.